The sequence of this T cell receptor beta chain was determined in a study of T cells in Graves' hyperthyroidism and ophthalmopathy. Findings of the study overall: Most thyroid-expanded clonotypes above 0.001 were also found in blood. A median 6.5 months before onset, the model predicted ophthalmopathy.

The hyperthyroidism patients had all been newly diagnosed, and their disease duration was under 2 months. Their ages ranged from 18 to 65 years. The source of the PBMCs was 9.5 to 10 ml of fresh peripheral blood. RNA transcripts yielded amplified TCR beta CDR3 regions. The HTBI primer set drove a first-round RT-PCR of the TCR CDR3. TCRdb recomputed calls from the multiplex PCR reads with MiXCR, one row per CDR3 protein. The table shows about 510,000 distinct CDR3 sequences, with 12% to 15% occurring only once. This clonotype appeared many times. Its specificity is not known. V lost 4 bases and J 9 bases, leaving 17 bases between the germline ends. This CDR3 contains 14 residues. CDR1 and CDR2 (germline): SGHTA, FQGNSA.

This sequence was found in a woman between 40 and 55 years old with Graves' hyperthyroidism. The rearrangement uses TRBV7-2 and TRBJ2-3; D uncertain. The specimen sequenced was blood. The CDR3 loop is CASSSENIRSTQYF. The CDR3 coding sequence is TGTGCCAGCAGCTCGGAGAATATCAGATCCACGCAGTATTTT.